Listed below are T cell receptor beta chains from one sample, sequenced in a study of blood T cell repertoires in COVID-19. Generated by immunoSEQ multiplex PCR, the TCRdb table keeps only in-frame clones and is missing some. The sample includes about 270,000 clones, 80% to 90% of them seen just once. Sample: PBMCs or T cells enriched from blood (not recorded which). The source of these receptors is a woman between 18 and 30 years old who had recovered from COVID-19. CDR3s include the opening cysteine and the closing phenylalanine or tryptophan. The order of the fields is V gene, D gene, J gene, clone size, CDR3 protein, CDR3 DNA. A D gene is named only where the DNA matches it firmly. Size tells how often a clone was seen (once, few, many) or the class of an expanded clone, and some rows leave it out.

TRBV3-1/TRBV3-2	-	TRBJ1-4	-	CASSPQGSGEKLFF	TGTGCCAGCAGCCCACAGGGAAGCGGAGAAAAACTGTTTTTT
TRBV2	TRBD1	TRBJ2-6	-	CASSLLTGDTGANVLTF	TGTGCCAGCAGTCTCCTAACAGGGGACACTGGGGCCAACGTCCTGACTTTC
TRBV12-5	TRBD2	TRBJ2-7	-	CASVQFGGGGAEQYF	TGTGCTAGTGTTCAGTTCGGGGGGGGTGGTGCGGAGCAGTACTTC
TRBV5-1	TRBD1	TRBJ1-4	-	CASSLNPGVGTEVPRIF	TGCGCCAGCAGCTTGAATCCCGGTGTTGGGACAGAAGTCCCCCGGATTTTT
TRBV5-1	-	TRBJ1-2	-	CASSPLNRLTNGYTF	TGCGCCAGCAGCCCCTTAAACAGGTTGACGAATGGCTACACCTTC
TRBV19	TRBD1	TRBJ1-5	-	CASSGAGGQPQHF	TGTGCCAGTAGTGGGGCAGGGGGACAGCCCCAGCATTTT
TRBV19	TRBD1	TRBJ1-1	-	CASSIRQGTSEAFF	TGTGCCAGTAGTATTAGACAGGGCACATCTGAAGCTTTCTTT
TRBV10-1	TRBD1	TRBJ1-4	-	CASSEGTALNEKLFF	TGCGCCAGCAGTGAGGGGACAGCTCTTAATGAAAAACTGTTTTTT
TRBV11-3	TRBD2	TRBJ2-1	-	CASSRGGAFNEQFF	TGTGCCAGCAGCCGCGGGGGGGCCTTCAATGAGCAGTTCTTC
TRBV12-5	TRBD2	TRBJ2-3	-	CASGPPLAGAYTDTQYF	TGTGCTAGTGGACCCCCTCTAGCGGGGGCCTACACAGATACGCAGTATTTT
TRBV4-2	TRBD1	TRBJ1-4	-	CASSQAVTGVSTNEKLFF	TGTGCCAGCAGCCAAGCAGTGACAGGGGTTTCAACTAATGAAAAACTGTTTTTT
TRBV18	-	TRBJ1-4	few	CASSPGADEKLFF	TGTGCCAGCTCACCAGGGGCCGATGAAAAACTGTTTTTT
TRBV15	-	TRBJ1-1	-	CATSRGGGIMSTEAFF	TGTGCCACCAGCAGAGGCGGGGGAATAATGAGCACTGAAGCTTTCTTT
TRBV5-4	-	TRBJ1-4	few	CASSRDRGNEKLFF	TGTGCCAGCAGCAGGGATAGGGGGAATGAAAAACTGTTTTTT
TRBV5-1	TRBD1	TRBJ1-2	-	CASSIGQGADYGYTF	TGCGCCAGCAGCATAGGACAGGGGGCGGACTATGGCTACACCTTC
TRBV28	-	TRBJ1-2	once	CASSVTGLGYTF	TGTGCCAGCAGCGTTACAGGATTAGGCTACACCTTC
TRBV5-1	TRBD2	TRBJ2-3	-	CASSLGLAGSTDTQYF	TGCGCCAGCAGCCTCGGACTAGCGGGAAGTACAGATACGCAGTATTTT
TRBV18	-	TRBJ1-4	-	CASSLQNEKLFF	TGTGCCAGCTCACTTCAAAATGAAAAACTGTTTTTT
TRBV14	-	TRBJ2-1	-	CASSRTGGASYNEQFF	TGTGCCAGCAGCCGGACAGGAGGGGCTAGCTACAATGAGCAGTTCTTC
TRBV29-1	-	TRBJ2-1	-	CSWTQGNEQFF	TGCAGCTGGACCCAGGGCAATGAGCAGTTCTTC